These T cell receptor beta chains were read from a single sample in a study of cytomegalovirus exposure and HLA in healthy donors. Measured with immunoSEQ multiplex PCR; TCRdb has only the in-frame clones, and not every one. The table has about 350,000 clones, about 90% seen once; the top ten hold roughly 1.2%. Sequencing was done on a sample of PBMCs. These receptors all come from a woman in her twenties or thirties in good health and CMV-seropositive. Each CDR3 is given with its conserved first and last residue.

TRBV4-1,CASSFGGMAKNIQYF
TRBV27,CASSATSRNTEAFF
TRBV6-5,CASSLGVLYGYTF
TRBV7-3,CASSFSRATGELFF
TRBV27,CASSLNSLDTFLPDTQYF
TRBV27,CASSFAANTGELFF
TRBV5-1,CASSLGSSPLYEQYF
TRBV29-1,CSVPGRANTDTQYF
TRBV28,CASSLVPTGTGNTIYF
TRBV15,CATSRDRGFYGYTF
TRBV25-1,CASSEWGTGTYEQYF
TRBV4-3,CASSPAPSGGQGETQYF
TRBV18,CASSEVAGGPGEQYF
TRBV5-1,CASSWDGMNTEAFF
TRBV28,CASSSTGLLGYTF
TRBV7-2,CASSLTSGGEQYF
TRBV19,CASSSPLRGYDEQFF
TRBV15,CATSRVPGRETQYF
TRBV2,CASRATYVIDTQYF
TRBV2,CASSEGPGTGKQPQHF